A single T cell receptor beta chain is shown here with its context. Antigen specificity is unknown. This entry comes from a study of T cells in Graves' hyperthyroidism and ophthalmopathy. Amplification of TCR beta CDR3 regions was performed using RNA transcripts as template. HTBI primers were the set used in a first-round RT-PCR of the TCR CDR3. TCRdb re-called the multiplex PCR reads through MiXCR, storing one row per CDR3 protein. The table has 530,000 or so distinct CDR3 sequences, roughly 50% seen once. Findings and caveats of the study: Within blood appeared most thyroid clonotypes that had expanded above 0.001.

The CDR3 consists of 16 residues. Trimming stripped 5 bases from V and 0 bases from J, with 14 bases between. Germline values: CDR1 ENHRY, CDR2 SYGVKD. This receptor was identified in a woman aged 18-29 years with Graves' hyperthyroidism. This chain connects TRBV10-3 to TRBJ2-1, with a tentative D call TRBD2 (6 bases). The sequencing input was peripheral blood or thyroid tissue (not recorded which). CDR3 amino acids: CAISNAGTSSYNEQFF. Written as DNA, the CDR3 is TGTGCCATCAGTAATGCGGGGACCAGCTCCTACAATGAGCAGTTCTTC.